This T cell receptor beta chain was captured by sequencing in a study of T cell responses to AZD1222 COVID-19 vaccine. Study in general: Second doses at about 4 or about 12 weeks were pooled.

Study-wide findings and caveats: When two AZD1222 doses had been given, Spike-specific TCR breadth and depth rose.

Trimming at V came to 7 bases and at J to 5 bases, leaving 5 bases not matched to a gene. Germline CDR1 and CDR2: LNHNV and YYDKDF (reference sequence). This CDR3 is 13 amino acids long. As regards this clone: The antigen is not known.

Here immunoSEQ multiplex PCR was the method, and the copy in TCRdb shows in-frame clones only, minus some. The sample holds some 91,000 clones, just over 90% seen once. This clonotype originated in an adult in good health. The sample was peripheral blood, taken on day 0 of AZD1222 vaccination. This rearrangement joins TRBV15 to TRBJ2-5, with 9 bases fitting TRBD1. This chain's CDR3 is CATKQGAWETQYF. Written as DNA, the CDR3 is TGTGCCACCAAACAGGGGGCGTGGGAGACCCAGTACTTC.